These 30 T cell receptor beta chains were sequenced from one sample in a study of T cells after yellow fever vaccination. TCRdb itself ran the 5' RACE reads through MiXCR, one entry per CDR3 protein. Among hundreds of thousands of distinct CDR3 sequences listed, around an eighth were seen once. This specimen was PBMCs, taken on the day of the yellow fever booster vaccination. The receptor source for this set is a man aged 25 to 40 who received the YFV17D yellow fever vaccine.

The chain joins TRBV4-3 to TRBJ2-5; perhaps TRBD2 as D (7 bases). Germline-derived CDR1 and CDR2 are LGHNA and YSLEER. The CDR3 is 15 amino acids. The V and J ends lost 1 base and 5 bases respectively, with 14 bases between them. The CDR3, as DNA: TGCGCCAGCAGCCAAGGGCGGGGGCTCGTCGAGACCCAGTACTTC. This encodes CASSQGRGLVETQYF.

This chain joins TRBV24-1 and TRBJ2-5, with a possible D match to TRBD1 (7 bases). The CDR3 consists of 15 residues. The germline gives CDR1 KGHDR, CDR2 SFDVKD. The ends were cut back, 4 bases at V and 2 bases at J, with 13 bases in the middle. This chain's CDR3 is CATSEPSGGQETQYF. In nucleotides, the CDR3 is TGTGCCACCAGTGAGCCGTCAGGGGGGCAAGAGACCCAGTACTTC.

In DNA, the CDR3 is TGCAGCGTGGCCCATAGTCGGGGGGTGGGTGAGCAGTTCTTC. Its translation is CSVAHSRGVGEQFF. The J gene is TRBJ2-1, the V gene TRBV29-1, with TRBD2 matching 7 bases. The germline CDR1 and CDR2 sequences are SQVTM and ANQGSEA. The J segment lost 9 bases and the V segment lost 6 bases, leaving 14 bases of the junction unmatched. The CDR3 loop spans 14 amino acids.

This clonotype occurred a few times. V and J are TRBV6-2 or TRBV6-3 and TRBJ2-7, with TRBD2 matching 9 bases. The CDR3 is 14 amino acids. Trimming took 7 bases from V and 6 from J; bases not matched to a gene: 10. Germline values: CDR1 MNHEY, CDR2 SVGEGT. For the CDR3, the DNA is TGTGCCAGCACTCATAGCGGGAGCCGTGTCGAGCAGTACTTC. This sequence encodes CASTHSGSRVEQYF.

This clonotype showed up many times. V gene TRBV30 combines with J gene TRBJ2-7, with D hard to call. Germline V gives CDR1 GTSNPN, CDR2 SVGIG (reference sequence). V lost 4 bases and J 3 bases, leaving 7 bases between the germline ends. This CDR3 contains 11 residues. CDR3 region: CAWTLGYEQYF. CDR3 bases: TGTGCCTGGACTTTGGGCTACGAGCAGTACTTC.

The chain joins TRBV6-2 or TRBV6-3 to TRBJ2-1, with D possibly TRBD2 on 6 matching bases. CDR1 MNHEY and CDR2 SVGEGT come from the germline V gene. V was pared by 8 bases and J by 10 bases, with 15 bases between. The CDR3 has 12 amino acids. The CDR3 DNA is TGTGCCAGCGTCCGTGATGCGGGGGAGCAGTTCTTC. Protein: CASVRDAGEQFF.

This clonotype came up a few times. This rearrangement joins TRBV6-1 to TRBJ2-7, with D possibly TRBD2 on 6 matching bases. The CDR3 extends over 13 amino acids. Between the trimmed V and J ends, which lost 7 bases and 0 bases, there was a span of 10 bases. Germline V CDR1 and CDR2: MNHNS, SASEGT. The DNA for the CDR3 is TGTGCCAGCACCGGCGGGAACTCCTACGAGCAGTACTTC. It yields the protein CASTGGNSYEQYF.

This clonotype was observed a handful of times. The J gene is TRBJ2-7, the V gene TRBV3-1; D possibly matches TRBD1 or TRBD2 (5 bases each). V lost 0 bases, J lost 6 bases, and 24 bases lay in between. From germline, CDR1 is LGHDT and CDR2 YNNKEL (reference sequence). The CDR3 is 18 amino acids. The CDR3 DNA follows: TGTGCCAGCAGCCAAGACCGAGCTATCACCGGGACCCCATCCGAGCAGTACTTC. Translated: CASSQDRAITGTPSEQYF.

This clonotype was recorded at least ten times. The chain uses TRBV7-2 and TRBJ2-2, with D unclear. Germline V lookup: CDR1 SGHTA, CDR2 FQGNSA. The CDR3 spans 14 residues. Trimming cost V 3 bases and J 3 bases, with 8 bases left between them. The CDR3 sequence: CASSLEGYTGELFF. In nucleotides, the CDR3 is TGTGCCAGCAGCTTGGAAGGGTACACCGGGGAGCTGTTTTTT.

This clonotype was recorded at least ten times. The chain combines TRBV7-8 with TRBJ2-3, with D unclear. Germline V gene data show CDR1 as SGHVS and CDR2 as FQNEAQ. The CDR3 totals 14 residues. Trimming took 7 bases from V and 2 from J, leaving 13 bases between them. The CDR3 region has the DNA TGTGCCAGCATCTCGTCTGACTTCACAGATACGCAGTATTTT. Protein: CASISSDFTDTQYF.

The sample holds a few counts of this clonotype. The chain carries TRBV14 and TRBJ2-3; no reliable D call. The V gene lost 1 base and the J gene lost 0 bases, with 11 bases spanning the gap. CDR3 length: 16 residues. Germline CDR1 is SGHDN and CDR2 is FVKESK. The CDR3 loop reads CASSQVAFSSTDTQYF. CDR3 nucleotide sequence: TGTGCCAGCAGCCAAGTGGCCTTCTCAAGCACAGATACGCAGTATTTT.

The sample holds a few counts of this clonotype. J is TRBJ1-1 and V is TRBV30; D is uncertain. Germline V lookup: CDR1 GTSNPN, CDR2 SVGIG (reference sequence). This CDR3 comprises 12 residues. Trimming removed 4 bases from V and 8 bases from J, with 14 bases in between. CDR3 sequence (DNA): TGTGCCTGGACGATCCCTCCCGGGGAAGCTTTCTTT. Encoded protein: CAWTIPPGEAFF. Full variable domain (outside the CDR3, taken from reference TRBV30 and TRBJ1-1): SQTIHQWPATLVQPVGSPLSLECTVEGTSNPNLYWYRQAAGRGLQLLFYSVGIGQISSEVPQNLSASRPQDRQFILSSKKLLLSDSGFYLCAWTIPPGEAFFGQGTRLTVV.

The J gene is TRBJ1-1, the V gene TRBV5-6; TRBD1 might be the D (6 bases). Trimming stripped 8 bases from V and 0 bases from J, with 14 bases between. The germline CDR1 and CDR2 sequences are SGHDT and YYEEEE. The CDR3 is 14 amino acids. The CDR3: CASTDRPMNTEAFF. The CDR3 DNA sequence: TGTGCCAGTACCGACAGGCCCATGAACACTGAAGCTTTCTTT.

The chain uses TRBV10-2 and TRBJ2-7; D uncertain. V was shortened by 7 bases and J by 2 bases, with 12 bases between the two germline ends. Germline loops: CDR1 WSHSY, CDR2 SAAADI. This CDR3 comprises 13 residues. For the CDR3, the DNA is TGCGCCAGCACGGGTACCCCCCCCTACGAGCAGTACTTC. The encoded protein is CASTGTPPYEQYF.

The chain combines TRBV30 with TRBJ2-7, with 8 bases aligning to TRBD2. The CDR3 spans 15 residues. V dropped 2 bases and J dropped 4; count of bases not matched to a gene: 10. Germline V gene lookup returns CDR1 GTSNPN and CDR2 SVGIG (reference sequence). CDR3 sequence reads: CAWSRGLVSPYEQYF. Here the CDR3 DNA reads TGTGCCTGGAGTAGGGGACTAGTAAGCCCATACGAGCAGTACTTC.

J is TRBJ1-3 and V is TRBV7-9, with unresolved D. The V and J ends lost 5 bases and 6 bases respectively, with 20 bases between them. Looked up from germline, CDR1 is SEHNR and CDR2 is FQNEAQ (reference sequence). This CDR3 is built from 16 residues. This CDR3 reads CASSPSGQKRSNTIYF. The CDR3 DNA sequence: TGTGCCAGCAGCCCAAGTGGCCAGAAGAGATCAAACACCATATATTTT.

This clonotype has just a few counts. The rearrangement links TRBV9 to TRBJ2-2; 10 nucleotides line up with TRBD2. The CDR3 contains 16 residues. Germline loops: CDR1 SGDLS, CDR2 YYNGEE. J gave up 3 bases and V 4 bases, and 6 bases lay outside the gene matches. The CDR3 nucleotides are TGTGCCAGCAGCTTCCTAGCGGGAGCTGACACCGGGGAGCTGTTTTTT. The encoded protein is CASSFLAGADTGELFF.

This clonotype was found a few times. The CDR3 spells CASSLGAGSRTTQYF. For the CDR3, the DNA is TGTGCCAGCAGCTTAGGGGCGGGGAGCCGAACGACCCAGTACTTC. This chain links TRBV7-2 with TRBJ2-5; a possible D gene is TRBD2 (6 bases). The CDR3 length is 15 residues. Trimming took off 1 base at V and 7 bases at J, with 16 bases between the two ends. CDR1 is SGHTA and CDR2 is FQGNSA in the germline V gene.

At least ten counts were recorded for this clonotype. The gene calls are TRBV5-1 and TRBJ1-1, with D possibly matching TRBD1 (6 bases). CDR3 size: 14 residues. The V and J ends lost 2 bases and 0 bases respectively, with 8 bases between them. Germline V gene lookup returns CDR1 SGHRS and CDR2 YFSETQ. The chain's CDR3 is CASSFRGMNTEAFF. The DNA for the CDR3 is TGCGCCAGCAGCTTCAGGGGTATGAACACTGAAGCTTTCTTT.

V is TRBV24-1 and J is TRBJ2-1; D unclear. Germline-derived CDR1 and CDR2 are KGHDR and SFDVKD. The CDR3 runs to 14 residues. V was pared by 9 bases and J by 2 bases, with 13 bases between. CDR3 protein: CATEDARAYNEQFF. The CDR3 coding sequence is TGTGCCACCGAGGATGCACGGGCCTACAATGAGCAGTTCTTC.

This clonotype was counted a few times. V is TRBV2 and J is TRBJ2-3; D gene uncertain. The CDR3 extends over 13 amino acids. The V end lost 2 bases, the J end lost 8 bases, and 11 bases lay between the germline ends. Germline V gives CDR1 SNHLY, CDR2 FYNNEI. The CDR3 loop reads CASSENGLGTQYF. The CDR3 DNA is TGTGCCAGCAGTGAAAACGGTTTGGGTACGCAGTATTTT.

This clonotype was observed a handful of times. CDR3 nucleotide sequence: TGTGCCAGTAGTCCGACAGCGAGTGTCTATGGCTACACCTTC. Translated, it gives CASSPTASVYGYTF. This chain uses TRBV19 with TRBJ1-2; D might be TRBD1 (5 bases). The ends were cut back, 5 bases at V and 4 bases at J, with 14 bases in the middle. This CDR3 is 14 amino acids long. Per the germline V gene, CDR1 is LNHDA and CDR2 is SQIVND (reference sequence).

The genes are TRBV27 and TRBJ2-1; D tentatively reads TRBD1 or TRBD2 (5 bases each). V was clipped by 5 bases and J by 12 bases, with 17 bases between them. CDR3 length: 13 amino acids. CDR1 and CDR2 from the germline V gene are MNHEY and SMNVEV (reference sequence). The CDR3 nucleotides are TGTGCCAGCAGTCTCCGAGTGGGGGAAGGGCAGTTCTTC. Amino acid sequence: CASSLRVGEGQFF.

In this sample, this clonotype turned up many times. The V call is TRBV6-5, the J call TRBJ2-7; D is ambiguous. V was cut by 4 bases and J by 3 bases, with 13 bases left in between. The germline V gene encodes CDR1 MNHEY and CDR2 SVGAGI. The CDR3 length is 14 residues. CDR3 in DNA: TGTGCCAGCAGTTCCATCTCGAACTTCTACGAGCAGTACTTC. It yields the protein CASSSISNFYEQYF.

A few counts support this clonotype. The V and J genes are TRBV18 and TRBJ2-1, with 9 bases that match TRBD2. The germline V gene encodes CDR1 KGHSH and CDR2 LQKENI. The CDR3 spans 15 residues. V gave up 3 bases and J gave up 8 bases; unmatched junction bases: 8. The CDR3 reads CASSPGIAGVHEQFF. CDR3 nucleotide sequence: TGTGCCAGCTCACCGGGGATAGCGGGAGTTCATGAGCAGTTCTTC.

In regard to this clonotype: A clone one base away is much larger, so this may be a read error. J is TRBJ2-1 and V is TRBV20-1; TRBD2 matches at 7 bases. Germline CDR1 and CDR2: DFQATT and SNEGSKA (reference sequence). This CDR3 comprises 16 residues. CDR3 nucleotides: TGCTGTGCTAGAGTGGAGCGGGGAGGATCGTATTTTGAGCAGTTCTTC. Translation: CCARVERGGSYFEQFF.

At least ten counts were recorded for this clonotype. The CDR3 region is CASSFHNQPQHF. CDR3 DNA sequence: TGTGCCAGCAGCTTCCACAATCAGCCCCAGCATTTT. This sequence joins TRBV7-2 and TRBJ1-5; D call uncertain. The CDR3 is 12 residues long. Germline CDR1 reads SGHTA; CDR2 reads FQGNSA. The V gene lost 3 bases and the J gene lost 3 bases, with 3 bases spanning the gap. The full variable domain, completed using reference TRBV7-2 and TRBJ1-5, is GAGVSQSPSNKVTEKGKDVELRCDPISGHTALYWYRQSLGQGLEFLIYFQGNSAPDKSGLPSDRFSAERTGGSVSTLTIQRTQQEDSAVYLCASSFHNQPQHFGDGTRLSIL.

This chain uses TRBV30 with TRBJ2-1; D unclear. Germline V gene sequence: CDR1 GTSNPN, CDR2 SVGIG (reference sequence). Deletions cut 5 bases from V and 0 bases from J, with 20 bases between. The CDR3 loop spans 17 amino acids. CDR3 amino acids: CAWGKRWSRSSYNEQFF. CDR3 in DNA: TGTGCCTGGGGGAAGAGGTGGTCTAGGAGCTCCTACAATGAGCAGTTCTTC. The full variable domain, completed using reference TRBV30 and TRBJ2-1, is SQTIHQWPATLVQPVGSPLSLECTVEGTSNPNLYWYRQAAGRGLQLLFYSVGIGQISSEVPQNLSASRPQDRQFILSSKKLLLSDSGFYLCAWGKRWSRSSYNEQFFGPGTRLTVL.

This chain links TRBV12-3 or TRBV12-4 with TRBJ1-3; D gene uncertain. The V and J ends lost 3 bases and 3 bases respectively, with 3 bases between them. This CDR3 has 12 residues. The CDR3 loop is CASSFGGNTIYF. Written as DNA, the CDR3 is TGTGCCAGCAGTTTCGGTGGAAACACCATATATTTT.

The V call is TRBV28, the J call TRBJ1-2; 7 bases match TRBD1. The CDR3 loop spans 16 amino acids. The ends lost 5 bases at V and 4 bases at J; junction bases unmatched: 13. Germline CDR1 and CDR2: MDHEN and SYDVKM. The CDR3 region has the DNA TGTGCCAGCAGTATCAACCCGGGACAGTTTATCTATGGCTACACCTTC. This translates into CASSINPGQFIYGYTF.